The 17 T cell receptor beta chains given below trace back to one sample, sequenced in a study of cytomegalovirus exposure and HLA in healthy donors. The PCR made use of 60 Vbeta and 13 Jbeta primers. TCRdb's copy holds only in-frame clones and misses some; the assay was immunoSEQ multiplex PCR. The repertoire table contains around 110,000 clones. What was sequenced was PBMCs. Receptors were obtained from a man aged 25 to 45 in good health and CMV-seronegative.

The chain links TRBV5-6 to TRBJ1-1, with a possible D match to TRBD1 (5 bases). Germline V gene lookup returns CDR1 SGHDT and CDR2 YYEEEE. The CDR3 length is 14 residues. V was shortened by 3 bases and J by 0 bases, with 9 bases between the two germline ends. CDR3 loop: CASSSSRVNTEAFF. The CDR3 DNA follows: TGTGCCAGCAGCTCCAGCAGGGTGAACACTGAAGCTTTCTTT. The entire variable domain, with the rest obtained from reference TRBV5-6 and TRBJ1-1, is as follows: DAGVTQSPTHLIKTRGQQVTLRCSPKSGHDTVSWYQQALGQGPQFIFQYYEEEERQRGNFPDRFSGHQFPNYSSELNVNALLLGDSALYLCASSSSRVNTEAFFGQGTRLTVV.

The chain recombines TRBV14 with TRBJ1-2, with D hard to call. Germline assignment: CDR1 SGHDN and CDR2 FVKESK. The germline V and J ends were trimmed by 0 bases and 4 bases, with 9 bases remaining between them. The CDR3 has 14 amino acids. CDR3 DNA sequence: TGTGCCAGCAGCCAAGAACGGGGTGGCTATGGCTACACCTTC. It specifies CASSQERGGYGYTF.

This chain connects TRBV7-3 to TRBJ1-1; D perhaps matches TRBD1 (5 bases). The germline V gene has CDR1 SGHTA and CDR2 FQGTGA. The CDR3 spans 13 residues. V was trimmed by 5 bases and J by 0 bases, leaving 7 bases between them. For the CDR3, the DNA is TGTGCCAGCAGCCTACAGGTGAACACTGAAGCTTTCTTT. This translates into CASSLQVNTEAFF.

The chain has TRBV5-1 and TRBJ1-2; no clear D. CDR3 length equals 12 residues. V shed 6 bases and J shed 3 bases, with 9 bases lying between them. Germline V gene sequence: CDR1 SGHRS, CDR2 YFSETQ. CDR3 sequence: CASKREDYGYTF. The DNA of the CDR3 is TGCGCCAGCAAGAGGGAGGACTATGGCTACACCTTC.

The rearrangement uses TRBV18 and TRBJ2-5; 14 bases fit TRBD2. Germline CDR1 KGHSH, CDR2 LQKENI. The CDR3 loop spans 15 amino acids. J lost 5 bases, V lost 4 bases, and 3 bases had no gene match. The CDR3 loop is CASSLGTSGGETQYF. The DNA of the CDR3 is TGTGCCAGCTCACTCGGGACTAGCGGGGGTGAGACCCAGTACTTC.

This rearrangement joins TRBV6-4 to TRBJ2-1; 7 bases fit TRBD2. Germline values: CDR1 MRHNA, CDR2 SNTAGT. V gave up 0 bases and J gave up 3 bases; unmatched junction bases: 2. This CDR3 is built from 15 residues. CDR3 nucleotide sequence: TGTGCCAGCAGTGACTCGGGGGGGGGCTACAATGAGCAGTTCTTC. This sequence encodes CASSDSGGGYNEQFF.

J is TRBJ1-5 and V is TRBV15; D is unclear. Germline lookup yields CDR1 LNHNV and CDR2 YYDKDF (reference sequence). This CDR3 is built from 16 residues. V was pared by 1 base and J by 0 bases, with 10 bases between. This CDR3 is CATSRGTGFSNQPQHF. The CDR3, as DNA: TGTGCCACCAGCAGAGGTACGGGGTTTAGCAATCAGCCCCAGCATTTT.

The CDR3 sequence: CASSLKGQTQHF. The CDR3 DNA sequence: TGTGCCAGCAGCTTGAAGGGACAGACCCAGCATTTT. This chain joins TRBV7-9 and TRBJ1-5; TRBD1 aligns across 7 bases. The CDR3 is made up of 12 amino acids. V trimming: 3 bases; J trimming: 11 bases; junction bases outside the gene matches: 4. Germline V gene sequence: CDR1 SEHNR, CDR2 FQNEAQ (reference sequence).

The chain has TRBV7-2 and TRBJ2-3; D is unresolved. The germline gives CDR1 SGHTA, CDR2 FQGNSA. V lost 5 bases to trimming and J lost 2 bases, with 5 bases between them. There are 12 residues in the CDR3. The CDR3 sequence: CASSTNTDTQYF. The DNA for the CDR3 is TGTGCCAGCAGCACTAACACAGATACGCAGTATTTT.

The chain recombines TRBV30 with TRBJ1-2; D may be TRBD1 (5 bases). The germline V gene encodes CDR1 GTSNPN and CDR2 SVGIG (reference sequence). The CDR3 spans 13 residues. Deletions cut 0 bases from V and 6 bases from J, with 11 bases between. CDR3 DNA: TGTGCCTGGAGTGTGTGGGGGGTGAATGGCTACACCTTC. It specifies CAWSVWGVNGYTF.

The V and J genes are TRBV11-3 and TRBJ1-2; 8 bases are a match to TRBD1. The V gene end was trimmed by 6 bases and the J gene end by 6 bases; junction bases not matched to a gene: 6. Germline loops: CDR1 SGHNT, CDR2 YENEEA. The CDR3 extends over 13 amino acids. CDR3 sequence: CASSREQGDGYTF. In DNA form, the CDR3 reads TGTGCCAGCAGTCGGGAACAGGGGGATGGCTACACCTTC.

The CDR3 loop reads CASSVASRGGAGTGELFF. In DNA, the CDR3 is TGTGCCAGCAGCGTAGCTTCAAGAGGGGGGGCCGGCACCGGGGAGCTGTTTTTT. This rearrangement joins TRBV9 to TRBJ2-2; D possibly corresponds to TRBD2 (7 bases). Germline V lookup: CDR1 SGDLS, CDR2 YYNGEE. The CDR3 is made up of 18 amino acids. Trimming removed 0 bases from V and 4 bases from J, with 19 bases in between.

The chain is built from TRBV7-8 and TRBJ1-1; D uncertain. The V and J ends lost 1 base and 4 bases respectively, with 19 bases between them. The CDR3 sequence is 17 residues long. Germline lookup yields CDR1 SGHVS and CDR2 FQNEAQ. The CDR3 sequence is CASSLEEFQPGSTEAFF. CDR3 bases: TGTGCCAGCAGCTTAGAAGAGTTCCAACCTGGGAGCACTGAAGCTTTCTTT.

This chain links TRBV7-3 with TRBJ2-1, with 12 bases fitting TRBD1. The germline V gene encodes CDR1 SGHTA and CDR2 FQGTGA. Unmatched junction bases numbered 8, after V lost 4 bases and J lost 7 bases. The CDR3 runs 16 residues. CDR3 bases: TGTGCCAGCAGCTCGTCCCCGGGACAGGGGGCGAATGAGCAGTTCTTC. Its translation: CASSSSPGQGANEQFF.

The chain has TRBV7-9 and TRBJ1-2; D gene unclear. The CDR3 is 15 amino acids. CDR1 is SEHNR, CDR2 FQNEAQ, per germline (reference sequence). V was pared by 3 bases and J by 4 bases, with 15 bases between. CDR3 DNA: TGTGCCAGCAGCTTGGGCAGTCCCTATCCCTATGGCTACACCTTC. Amino acid sequence: CASSLGSPYPYGYTF.

CDR3 residues: CASSSIQGQYYGYTF. Written as DNA, the CDR3 is TGTGCCAGCAGCTCCATCCAGGGGCAGTACTATGGCTACACCTTC. The chain employs TRBV7-8 and TRBJ1-2; weak D call: TRBD1 (6 bases). The CDR3 is 15 amino acids. From germline, CDR1 is SGHVS and CDR2 FQNEAQ. Trimming shortened V by 4 bases and J by 3 bases, and 15 bases separated the two germline ends.

The rearrangement joins TRBV15 to TRBJ1-2; 7 bases are shared with TRBD1. The germline V gene encodes CDR1 LNHNV and CDR2 YYDKDF (reference sequence). The CDR3 consists of 13 residues. The V gene end was trimmed by 6 bases and the J gene end by 3 bases; junction bases not matched to a gene: 4. Here the CDR3 reads CATRRTGDYGYTF. CDR3 nucleotide sequence: TGTGCCACCAGGAGGACAGGAGACTATGGCTACACCTTC.